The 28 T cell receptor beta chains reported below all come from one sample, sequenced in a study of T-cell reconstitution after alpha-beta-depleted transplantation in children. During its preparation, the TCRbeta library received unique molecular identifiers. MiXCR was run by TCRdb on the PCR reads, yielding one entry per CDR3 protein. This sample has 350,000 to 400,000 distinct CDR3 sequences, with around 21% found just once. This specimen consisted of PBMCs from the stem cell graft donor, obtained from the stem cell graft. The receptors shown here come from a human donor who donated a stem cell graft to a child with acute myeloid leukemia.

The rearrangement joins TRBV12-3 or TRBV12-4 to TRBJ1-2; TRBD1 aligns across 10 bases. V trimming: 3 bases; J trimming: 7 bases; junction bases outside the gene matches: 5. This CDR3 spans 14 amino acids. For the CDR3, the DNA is TGTGCCAGCAGTTTTATGGGACAGGGGTCTGGCTACACCTTC. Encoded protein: CASSFMGQGSGYTF.

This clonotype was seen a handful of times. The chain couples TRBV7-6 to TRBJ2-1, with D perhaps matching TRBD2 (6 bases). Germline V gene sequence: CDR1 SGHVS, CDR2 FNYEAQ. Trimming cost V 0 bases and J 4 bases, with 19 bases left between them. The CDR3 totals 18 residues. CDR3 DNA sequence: TGTGCCAGCAGCTTAGCGGGCGGAGGGAGTGGCGTTTACAATGAGCAGTTCTTC. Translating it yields CASSLAGGGSGVYNEQFF.

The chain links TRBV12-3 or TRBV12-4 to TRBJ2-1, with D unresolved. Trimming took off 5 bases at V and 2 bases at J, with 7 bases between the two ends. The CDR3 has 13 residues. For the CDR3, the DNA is TGTGCCAGCAGTCCCCAGGCCTACAATGAGCAGTTCTTC. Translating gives CASSPQAYNEQFF.

The CDR3 DNA reads TGTGCCACCAGTTTAGGCAATCAGCCCCAGCATTTT. Encoded protein: CATSLGNQPQHF. The V call is TRBV24-1, the J call TRBJ1-5; D remains ambiguous. Trimming stripped 6 bases from V and 2 bases from J, with 4 bases between. CDR3 length: 12 residues. Per the germline V gene, CDR1 is KGHDR and CDR2 is SFDVKD.

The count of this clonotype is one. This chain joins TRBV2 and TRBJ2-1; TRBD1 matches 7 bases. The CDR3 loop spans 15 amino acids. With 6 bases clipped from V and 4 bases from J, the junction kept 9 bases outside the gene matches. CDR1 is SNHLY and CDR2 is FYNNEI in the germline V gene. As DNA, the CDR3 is TGTGCCAGCAGCTCCACAGGGGTGAGGTACAATGAGCAGTTCTTC. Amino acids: CASSSTGVRYNEQFF.

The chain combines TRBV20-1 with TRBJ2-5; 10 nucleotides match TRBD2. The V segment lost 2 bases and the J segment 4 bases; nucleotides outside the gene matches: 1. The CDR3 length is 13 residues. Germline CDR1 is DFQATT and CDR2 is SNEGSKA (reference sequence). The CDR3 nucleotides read TGCAGTGCTAGACTAGCGGGAGTAGAGACCCAGTACTTC. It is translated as CSARLAGVETQYF.

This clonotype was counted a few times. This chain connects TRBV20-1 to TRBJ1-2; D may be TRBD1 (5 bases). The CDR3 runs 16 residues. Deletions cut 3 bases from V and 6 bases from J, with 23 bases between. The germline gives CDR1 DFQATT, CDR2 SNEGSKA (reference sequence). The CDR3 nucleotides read TGCAGTGCTAGCCCCCCTAACGGGGGGTATTCAAATGGCTACACCTTC. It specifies CSASPPNGGYSNGYTF.

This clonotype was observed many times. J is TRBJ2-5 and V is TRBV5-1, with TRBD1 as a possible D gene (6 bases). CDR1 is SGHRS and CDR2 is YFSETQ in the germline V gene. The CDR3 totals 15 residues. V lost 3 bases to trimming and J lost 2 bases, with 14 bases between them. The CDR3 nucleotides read TGCGCCAGCAGCTCCAACAGGGAGACACAAGAGACCCAGTACTTC. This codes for CASSSNRETQETQYF.

Here the CDR3 reads CSAGDPNQPQHF. In DNA, the CDR3 is TGCAGTGCGGGGGATCCGAATCAGCCCCAGCATTTT. This chain links TRBV20-1 with TRBJ1-5; D is perhaps TRBD1 (5 bases). The V end lost 6 bases, the J end lost 4 bases, and 10 bases lay between the germline ends. This CDR3 is 12 amino acids long. The germline gives CDR1 DFQATT, CDR2 SNEGSKA (reference sequence).

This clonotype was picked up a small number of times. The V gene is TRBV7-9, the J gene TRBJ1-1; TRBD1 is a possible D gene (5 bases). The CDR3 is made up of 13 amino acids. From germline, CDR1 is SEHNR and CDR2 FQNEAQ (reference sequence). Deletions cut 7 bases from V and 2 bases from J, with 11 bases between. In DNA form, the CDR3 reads TGTGCCAGCACCTATCAGGGTAACACTGAAGCTTTCTTT. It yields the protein CASTYQGNTEAFF.

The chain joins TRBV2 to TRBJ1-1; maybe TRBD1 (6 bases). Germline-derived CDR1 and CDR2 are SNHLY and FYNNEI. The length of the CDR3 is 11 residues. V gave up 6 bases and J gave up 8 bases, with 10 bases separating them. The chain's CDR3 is CASSGQLEAFF. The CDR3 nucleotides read TGTGCCAGCAGCGGACAGCTCGAAGCTTTCTTT.

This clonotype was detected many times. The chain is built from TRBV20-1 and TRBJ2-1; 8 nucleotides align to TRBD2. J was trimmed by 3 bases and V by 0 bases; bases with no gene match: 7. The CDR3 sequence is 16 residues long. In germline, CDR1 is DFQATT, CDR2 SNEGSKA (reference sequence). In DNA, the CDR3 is TGCAGTGCTAGAGATCTCTGGCTAGCGGGCTACAATGAGCAGTTCTTC. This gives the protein CSARDLWLAGYNEQFF.

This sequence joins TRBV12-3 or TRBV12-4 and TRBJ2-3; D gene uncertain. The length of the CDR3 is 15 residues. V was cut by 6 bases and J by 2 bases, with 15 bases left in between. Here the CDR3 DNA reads TGTGCCAGCAGCCGACAAGGACGGACCACAGATACGCAGTATTTT. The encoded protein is CASSRQGRTTDTQYF.

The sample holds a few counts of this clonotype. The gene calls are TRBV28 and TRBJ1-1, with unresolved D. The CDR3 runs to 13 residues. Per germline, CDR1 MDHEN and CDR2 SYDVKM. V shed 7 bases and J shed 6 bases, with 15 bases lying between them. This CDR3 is CASNLPGLAEAFF. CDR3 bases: TGTGCCAGCAATCTTCCCGGCTTGGCTGAAGCTTTCTTT. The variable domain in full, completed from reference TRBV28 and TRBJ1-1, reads DVKVTQSSRYLVKRTGEKVFLECVQDMDHENMFWYRQDPGLGLRLIYFSYDVKMKEKGDIPEGYSVSREKKERFSLILESASTNQTSMYLCASNLPGLAEAFFGQGTRLTVV.

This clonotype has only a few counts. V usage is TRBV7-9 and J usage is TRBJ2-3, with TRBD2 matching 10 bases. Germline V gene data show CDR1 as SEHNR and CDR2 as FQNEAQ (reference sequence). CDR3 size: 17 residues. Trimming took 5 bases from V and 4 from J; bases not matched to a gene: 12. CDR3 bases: TGTGCCAGCAGCCGCGGGACTAGCGCCTCATTCGCAGATACGCAGTATTTT. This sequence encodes CASSRGTSASFADTQYF.

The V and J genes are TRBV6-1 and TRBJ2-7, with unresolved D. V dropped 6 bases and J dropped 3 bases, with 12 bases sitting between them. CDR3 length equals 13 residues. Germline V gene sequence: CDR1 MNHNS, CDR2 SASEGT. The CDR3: CASSRRFVYEQYF. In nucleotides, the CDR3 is TGTGCCAGCAGCCGACGGTTCGTCTACGAGCAGTACTTC.

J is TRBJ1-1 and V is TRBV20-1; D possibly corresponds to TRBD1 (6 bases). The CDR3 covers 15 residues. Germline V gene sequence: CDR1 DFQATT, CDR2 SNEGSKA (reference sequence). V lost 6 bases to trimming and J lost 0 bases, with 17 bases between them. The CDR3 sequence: CSARGPRGMNTEAFF. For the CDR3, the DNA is TGCAGTGCGCGCGGCCCCAGGGGAATGAACACTGAAGCTTTCTTT.

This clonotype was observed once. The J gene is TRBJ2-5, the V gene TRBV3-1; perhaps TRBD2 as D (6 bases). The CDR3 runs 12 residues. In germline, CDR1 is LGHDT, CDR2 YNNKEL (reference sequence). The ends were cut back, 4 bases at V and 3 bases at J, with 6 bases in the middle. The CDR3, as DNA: TGTGCCAGCAGCCGGACTAAAGAGACCCAGTACTTC. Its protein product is CASSRTKETQYF.

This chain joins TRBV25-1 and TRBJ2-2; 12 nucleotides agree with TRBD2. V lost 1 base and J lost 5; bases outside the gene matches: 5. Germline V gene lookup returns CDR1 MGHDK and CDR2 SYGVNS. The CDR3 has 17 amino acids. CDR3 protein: CASSESRGTSGTGELFF. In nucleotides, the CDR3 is TGTGCCAGCAGTGAATCAAGAGGGACTAGCGGGACCGGGGAGCTGTTTTTT.

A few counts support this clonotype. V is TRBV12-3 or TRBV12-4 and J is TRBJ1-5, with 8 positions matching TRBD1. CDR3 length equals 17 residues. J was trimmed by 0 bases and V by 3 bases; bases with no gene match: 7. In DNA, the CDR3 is TGTGCCAGCAGTTTTGGCAGGGGGCCCTATAGCAATCAGCCCCAGCATTTT. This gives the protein CASSFGRGPYSNQPQHF.

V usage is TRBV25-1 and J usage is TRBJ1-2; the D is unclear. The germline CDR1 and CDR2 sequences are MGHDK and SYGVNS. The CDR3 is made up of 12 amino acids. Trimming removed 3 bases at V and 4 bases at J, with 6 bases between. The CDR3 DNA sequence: TGTGCCAGCAGTGAGCTCGGCTATGGCTACACCTTC. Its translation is CASSELGYGYTF.

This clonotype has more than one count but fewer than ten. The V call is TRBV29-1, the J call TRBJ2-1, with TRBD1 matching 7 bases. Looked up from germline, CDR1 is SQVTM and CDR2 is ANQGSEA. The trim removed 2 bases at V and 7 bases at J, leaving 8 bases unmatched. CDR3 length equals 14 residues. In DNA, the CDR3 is TGCAGCGTTGAATACCGGGCAGGGGGAAATGAGCAGTTCTTC. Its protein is CSVEYRAGGNEQFF.

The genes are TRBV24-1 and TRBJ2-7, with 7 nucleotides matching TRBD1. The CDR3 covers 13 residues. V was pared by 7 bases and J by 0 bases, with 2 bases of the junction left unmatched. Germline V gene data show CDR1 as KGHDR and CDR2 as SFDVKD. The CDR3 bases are TGTGCCACCAGGGACAGGAGCTCCTACGAGCAGTACTTC. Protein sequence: CATRDRSSYEQYF.

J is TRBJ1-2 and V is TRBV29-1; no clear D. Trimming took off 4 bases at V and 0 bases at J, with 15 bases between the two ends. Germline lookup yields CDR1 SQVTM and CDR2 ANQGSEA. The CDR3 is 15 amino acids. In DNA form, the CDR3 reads TGCAGCGTTGTACCGATGGACGGCTCTAACTATGGCTACACCTTC. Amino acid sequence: CSVVPMDGSNYGYTF.

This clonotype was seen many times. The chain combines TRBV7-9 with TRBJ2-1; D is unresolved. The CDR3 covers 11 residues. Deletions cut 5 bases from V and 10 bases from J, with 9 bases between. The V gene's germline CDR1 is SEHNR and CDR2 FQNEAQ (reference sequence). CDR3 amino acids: CASSLMGEQFF. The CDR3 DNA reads TGTGCCAGCAGCCTGATGGGGGAGCAGTTCTTC.

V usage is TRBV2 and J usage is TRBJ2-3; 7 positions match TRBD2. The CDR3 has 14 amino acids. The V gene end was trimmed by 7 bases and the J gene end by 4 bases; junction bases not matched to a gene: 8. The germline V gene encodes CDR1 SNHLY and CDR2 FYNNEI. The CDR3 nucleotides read TGTGCCAGCAACCCAGGGAGGGGACCAGATACGCAGTATTTT. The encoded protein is CASNPGRGPDTQYF.

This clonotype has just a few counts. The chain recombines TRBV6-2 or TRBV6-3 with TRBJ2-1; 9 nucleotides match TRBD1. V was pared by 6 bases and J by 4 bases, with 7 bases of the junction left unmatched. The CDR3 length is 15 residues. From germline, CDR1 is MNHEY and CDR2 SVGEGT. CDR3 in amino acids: CASSHRGQGYNEQFF. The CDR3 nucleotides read TGTGCCAGCAGCCACAGGGGGCAAGGGTACAATGAGCAGTTCTTC.

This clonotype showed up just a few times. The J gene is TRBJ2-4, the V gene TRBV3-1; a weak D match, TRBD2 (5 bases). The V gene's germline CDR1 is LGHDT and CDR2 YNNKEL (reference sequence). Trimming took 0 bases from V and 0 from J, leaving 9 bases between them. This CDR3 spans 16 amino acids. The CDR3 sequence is CASSQDVRVAKNIQYF. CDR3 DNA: TGTGCCAGCAGCCAAGATGTGCGGGTAGCCAAAAACATTCAGTACTTC.